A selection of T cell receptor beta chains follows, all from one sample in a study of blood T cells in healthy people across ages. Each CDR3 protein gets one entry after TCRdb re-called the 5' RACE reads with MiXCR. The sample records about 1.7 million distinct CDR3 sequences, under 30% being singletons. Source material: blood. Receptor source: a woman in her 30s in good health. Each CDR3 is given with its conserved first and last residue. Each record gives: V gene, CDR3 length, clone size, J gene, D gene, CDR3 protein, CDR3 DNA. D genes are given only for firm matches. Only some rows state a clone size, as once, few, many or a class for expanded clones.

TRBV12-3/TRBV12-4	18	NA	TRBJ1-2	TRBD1	CASSSRYSYRGQYYGYTF	TGTGCCAGCAGTTCCCGATATTCCTACAGGGGGCAATACTATGGCTACACCTTC
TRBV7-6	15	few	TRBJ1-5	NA	CASSLMADRNQPQHF	TGTGCCAGCAGCTTAATGGCTGACAGGAACCAGCCCCAGCATTTT
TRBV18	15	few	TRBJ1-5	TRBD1	CASSPGQGTNQPQHF	TGTGCCAGCTCACCGGGACAGGGAACCAATCAGCCCCAGCATTTT
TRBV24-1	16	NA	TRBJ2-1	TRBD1	CATSDSSGTGYNEQFF	TGTGCCACCAGTGACTCTTCCGGGACAGGTTACAATGAGCAGTTCTTC
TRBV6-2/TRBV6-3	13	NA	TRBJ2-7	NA	CASSHVDNYEQYF	TGTGCCAGCAGTCATGTGGACAACTACGAGCAGTACTTC
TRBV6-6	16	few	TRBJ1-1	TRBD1	CASSYSLDRGGTEAFF	TGTGCCAGCAGTTACTCCTTGGACAGGGGGGGTACTGAAGCTTTCTTT
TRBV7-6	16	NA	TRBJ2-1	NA	CASSLVGGSSYNEQLF	TGTGCCAGCAGCTTAGTGGGCGGAAGCTCCTACAATGAGCAGCTCTTC
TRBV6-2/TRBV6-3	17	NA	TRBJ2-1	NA	CASSYSIWETKYNEQFF	TGTGCCAGCAGTTACTCGATCTGGGAGACAAAGTACAATGAGCAGTTCTTC
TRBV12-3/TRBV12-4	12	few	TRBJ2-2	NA	CASNQGAGELFF	TGTGCCTCAAACCAAGGGGCCGGGGAGCTGTTTTTT
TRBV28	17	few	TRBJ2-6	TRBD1	CASSLRQGYSGANVLTF	TGTGCCAGCAGTTTGAGACAGGGTTATTCTGGGGCCAACGTCCTGACTTTC
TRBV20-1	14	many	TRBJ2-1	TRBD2	CSARRSGSLAEQFF	TGCAGTGCTAGGCGAAGCGGGAGTCTTGCTGAGCAGTTCTTC
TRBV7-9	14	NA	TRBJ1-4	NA	CASSRAGSNEKLFF	TGTGCCAGCAGCCGAGCAGGGTCTAATGAAAAACTGTTTTTT
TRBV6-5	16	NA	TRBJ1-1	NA	CASSYSGGRANTEAFF	TGTGCCAGCAGTTACTCTGGGGGTAGGGCGAACACTGAAGCTTTCTTT
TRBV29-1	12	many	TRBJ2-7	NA	CSVEGGNYEQYF	TGCAGCGTTGAGGGCGGAAACTACGAGCAGTACTTC
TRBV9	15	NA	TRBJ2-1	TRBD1	CASSVWDRGYNEQFF	TGTGCCAGCAGCGTATGGGACAGGGGATACAATGAGCAGTTCTTC
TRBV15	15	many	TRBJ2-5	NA	CATSRDRRAGETQYF	TGTGCCACCAGCAGAGACAGGAGGGCCGGCGAGACCCAGTACTTC
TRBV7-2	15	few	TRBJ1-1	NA	CASSPATGGDTEAFF	TGTGCCAGCAGCCCGGCGACAGGAGGGGACACTGAAGCTTTCTTT
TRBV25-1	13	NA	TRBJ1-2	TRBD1	CASSESGQDDYTF	TGTGCCAGCAGTGAATCGGGACAGGATGACTACACCTTC
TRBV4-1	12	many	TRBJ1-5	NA	CASSEQGQPQHF	TGCGCCAGCAGCGAACAGGGTCAGCCCCAGCATTTT
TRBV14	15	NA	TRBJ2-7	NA	CASSQEEVLAHEQYF	TGTGCCAGCAGCCAAGAAGAGGTCCTGGCCCACGAGCAGTACTTC
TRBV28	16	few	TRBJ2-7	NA	CASSSPWGPGIYEQYF	TGTGCCAGCAGTTCCCCTTGGGGGCCGGGAATTTACGAGCAGTACTTC
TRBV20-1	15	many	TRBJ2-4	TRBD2	CSASPAGVTKNIQYF	TGCAGTGCTAGTCCAGCGGGAGTAACCAAAAACATTCAGTACTTC
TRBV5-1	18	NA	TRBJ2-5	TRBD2	CASSVGLAGGGRQETQYF	TGCGCCAGCAGCGTAGGACTAGCGGGAGGAGGGCGTCAAGAGACCCAGTACTTC
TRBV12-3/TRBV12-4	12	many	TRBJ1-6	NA	CASSPLNSPLHF	TGTGCCAGCAGTCCATTGAATTCACCCCTCCACTTT
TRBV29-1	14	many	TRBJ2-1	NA	CSVEARRGGNEQFF	TGCAGCGTTGAAGCCAGACGTGGGGGAAATGAGCAGTTCTTC
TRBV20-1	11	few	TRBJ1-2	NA	CSAIEPYGYTF	TGCAGTGCTATTGAGCCGTATGGCTACACCTTC
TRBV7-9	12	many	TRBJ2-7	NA	CASSLTAAEQYF	TGTGCCAGCAGCTTAACGGCAGCCGAGCAGTACTTC
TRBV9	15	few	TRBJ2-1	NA	CASSVGATMLDEQFF	TGTGCCAGCAGCGTAGGGGCTACAATGTTAGATGAGCAGTTCTTC
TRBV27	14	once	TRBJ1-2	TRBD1	CADPPGQAYYGYTF	TGTGCCGACCCACCCGGACAGGCCTACTATGGCTACACCTTC
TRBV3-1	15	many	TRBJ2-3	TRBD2	CASNPSGDTTDTQYF	TGTGCCTCCAACCCCAGCGGGGATACCACAGATACGCAGTATTTT
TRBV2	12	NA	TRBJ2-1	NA	CASSVVRGEQFF	TGTGCCAGCAGTGTTGTCAGGGGCGAGCAGTTCTTC
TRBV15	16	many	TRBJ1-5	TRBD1	CATSRVRDRGQQPQHF	TGTGCCACCAGCAGGGTCCGGGACAGAGGGCAACAGCCCCAGCATTTT
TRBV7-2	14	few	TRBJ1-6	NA	CASSFIRGSSPLHF	TGTGCCAGCAGCTTCATTCGGGGCAGTTCACCCCTCCACTTT
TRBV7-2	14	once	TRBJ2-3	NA	CASSLVWELDTQYF	TGCGCCAGCAGCTTAGTATGGGAGTTAGATACGCAGTATTTT
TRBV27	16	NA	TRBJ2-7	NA	CASSFVGSDHSYEQYF	TGTGCCAGCAGTTTTGTAGGCAGCGACCACTCCTACGAGCAGTACTTC
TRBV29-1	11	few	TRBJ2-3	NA	CSGRAADTQYF	TGCAGCGGCCGTGCGGCAGATACGCAGTATTTT
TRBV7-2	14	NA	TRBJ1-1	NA	CASTPLRVGTEAFF	TGTGCCAGCACCCCTCTGCGGGTGGGCACTGAAGCTTTCTTT
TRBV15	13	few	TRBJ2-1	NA	CATSSKPDNEQFF	TGTGCCACCAGCAGCAAACCAGACAATGAGCAGTTCTTC
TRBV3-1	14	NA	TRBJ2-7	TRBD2	CASSQVAGGSEQYF	TGTGCCAGCAGCCAAGTAGCGGGAGGGAGCGAGCAGTACTTC
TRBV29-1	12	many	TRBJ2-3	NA	CSVDGRGDTQYF	TGCAGCGTTGATGGACGAGGGGATACGCAGTATTTT
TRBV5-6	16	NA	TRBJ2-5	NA	CASSLAYHPIQETQYF	TGTGCCAGCAGCTTGGCCTATCATCCAATTCAAGAGACCCAGTACTTC
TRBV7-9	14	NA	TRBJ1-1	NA	CASSLPDSYTEAFF	TGTGCCAGCAGCTTGCCGGACAGCTACACTGAAGCTTTCTTT
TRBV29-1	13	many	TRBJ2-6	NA	CSVWTTGANVLTF	TGCAGCGTTTGGACAACCGGGGCCAACGTCCTGACTTTC
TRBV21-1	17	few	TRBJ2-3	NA	CASSNLRTGERFGTQYF	TGTGCCAGTAGCAACCTAAGGACAGGGGAACGCTTCGGTACGCAGTATTTT
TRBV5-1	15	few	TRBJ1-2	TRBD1	CASSLRTGYDYGYTF	TGCGCCAGCAGCCTACGGACAGGGTACGACTATGGCTACACCTTC
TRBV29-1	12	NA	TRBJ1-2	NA	CSVDTGGNGYTF	TGCAGCGTTGACACCGGGGGCAATGGCTACACCTTC
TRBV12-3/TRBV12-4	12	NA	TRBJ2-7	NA	CASSPVINEQYF	TGTGCCAGCAGTCCGGTTATCAATGAGCAGTACTTC
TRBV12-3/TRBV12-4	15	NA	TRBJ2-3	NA	CASRSAGGITDTQYF	TGTGCCAGCAGATCGGCGGGCGGGATCACAGATACGCAGTATTTT
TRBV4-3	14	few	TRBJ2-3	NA	CASSQGMFTDTQYF	TGCGCCAGCAGCCAGGGGATGTTCACAGATACGCAGTATTTT
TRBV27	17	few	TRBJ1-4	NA	CASSVRSTLTTNEKLFF	TGTGCCAGCAGTGTCCGGTCTACCCTCACAACTAATGAAAAACTGTTTTTT